A single sample is the source of the 29 T cell receptor beta chains below, sequenced in a study of graft-versus-host responses after intestinal transplantation. Clones were read by immunoSEQ multiplex PCR, and TCRdb kept only the in-frame ones, dropping some. Among fewer than 150,000 clones listed, roughly 92% were seen once. Antigens of these TCRs are unknown. Sample: unstimulated CD4+ T cells sorted from spleen or lymph node cells, taken before intestinal transplant. The receptors were gathered from a human donor who received an intestinal transplant.

The chain carries TRBV18 and TRBJ2-5; 8 bases fit TRBD2. This CDR3 has 15 residues. J gave up 9 bases and V 3 bases, and 12 bases lay outside the gene matches. Looked up from germline, CDR1 is KGHSH and CDR2 is LQKENI. As DNA, the CDR3 is TGTGCCAGCTCACCTGGGGCTAGCGGGCTGCTGGCCCAGTACTTC. Translation: CASSPGASGLLAQYF.

The chain recombines TRBV29-1 with TRBJ1-1; D possibly corresponds to TRBD1 (5 bases). V dropped 3 bases and J dropped 11 bases, with 16 bases sitting between them. CDR1 is SQVTM, CDR2 ANQGSEA, per germline. CDR3 length: 12 amino acids. CDR3 region: CSVDGASAGAFF. The CDR3 DNA follows: TGCAGCGTTGATGGGGCCTCGGCAGGCGCTTTCTTT.

The rearrangement links TRBV2 to TRBJ1-6; 10 bases match TRBD1. Germline V gene lookup returns CDR1 SNHLY and CDR2 FYNNEI. The CDR3 has 18 amino acids. Trimming cost V 4 bases and J 9 bases; bases outside gene matches: 15. CDR3 DNA sequence: TGTGCCAGCAGTGGAGTCGCGGGACAGGGGAGTTACCGTTCACCCCTCCACTTT. Residues: CASSGVAGQGSYRSPLHF.

The chain joins TRBV28 to TRBJ2-1, with 8 bases aligning to TRBD2. Germline CDR1 MDHEN, CDR2 SYDVKM. This CDR3 contains 16 residues. J lost 6 bases, V lost 1 base, and 8 bases had no gene match. CDR3 region: CASSLLTGGHPNEQFF. CDR3 bases: TGTGCCAGCAGTTTATTGACGGGGGGGCACCCCAATGAGCAGTTCTTC.

Only one count was recorded for this clone. The chain links TRBV5-1 to TRBJ2-7; 9 bases fit TRBD2. Germline V gives CDR1 SGHRS, CDR2 YFSETQ. The junction had 5 bases not matched to a gene; V was cut back by 4 bases and J by 6 bases. The CDR3 loop spans 13 amino acids. The DNA for the CDR3 is TGCGCCAGCAGCGGACCTAGCGGGGCCGAGCAGTACTTC. Amino acid sequence: CASSGPSGAEQYF.

This clone appeared once. V and J are TRBV6-1 and TRBJ2-1; TRBD2 matches at 15 bases. Trimming cost V 0 bases and J 9 bases; bases outside gene matches: 3. Germline CDR1 reads MNHNS; CDR2 reads SASEGT. This CDR3 comprises 16 residues. In DNA form, the CDR3 reads TGTGCCAGCAGTGAAGCTGGGACTAGCGGGGGGCGTGAGCAGTTCTTC. It is translated as CASSEAGTSGGREQFF.

CDR3 DNA sequence: TGTGCCAGCAGTCCAACGACCATTAGCGGGGTCGCGGGGACCCAGTACTTC. It codes for CASSPTTISGVAGTQYF. The chain recombines TRBV27 with TRBJ2-5; 8 bases line up with TRBD2. The V and J ends lost 5 bases and 7 bases, in that order; junction bases with no gene match: 18. CDR1 is MNHEY and CDR2 is SMNVEV in the germline V gene (reference sequence). The CDR3 length is 17 residues.

CDR3 residues: CASSEGNYNSPLHF. The CDR3 DNA follows: TGTGCCAGCAGTGAAGGAAACTATAATTCACCCCTCCACTTT. The V call is TRBV2, the J call TRBJ1-6; D is uncertain. The CDR3 length is 14 residues. CDR1 SNHLY and CDR2 FYNNEI come from the germline V gene. The germline V and J ends were trimmed by 1 base and 3 bases, with 4 bases remaining between them. Supplemented by reference TRBV2 and TRBJ1-6, the full variable domain reads EPEVTQTPSHQVTQMGQEVILRCVPISNHLYFYWYRQILGQKVEFLVSFYNNEISEKSEIFDDQFSVERPDGSNFTLKIRSTKLEDSAMYFCASSEGNYNSPLHFGNGTRLTVT.

This chain connects TRBV14 to TRBJ2-2; 10 bases agree with TRBD2. The ends lost 4 bases at V and 1 base at J; junction bases unmatched: 6. The germline gives CDR1 SGHDN, CDR2 FVKESK. This CDR3 is built from 17 residues. The CDR3 spells CASSLLAGGQNTGELFF. The CDR3 DNA reads TGTGCCAGCAGCCTCTTAGCGGGGGGCCAGAACACCGGGGAGCTGTTTTTT.

The chain couples TRBV11-2 to TRBJ2-6; D remains unclear. Trimming left V 8 bases short and J 2 bases short, with 13 bases between. CDR3 length: 15 amino acids. Germline V gene data show CDR1 as SGHAT and CDR2 as FQNNGV. The DNA for the CDR3 is TGTGCCAGCGACCCTACGCTCCCTGGGGCCAACGTCCTGACTTTC. Its translation: CASDPTLPGANVLTF.

This chain links TRBV5-1 with TRBJ2-7, with D possibly matching TRBD1 (5 bases). Germline V CDR1 and CDR2: SGHRS, YFSETQ. CDR3 length: 14 residues. Trimming took off 7 bases at V and 0 bases at J, with 14 bases between the two ends. The CDR3, as DNA: TGCGCCAGCCGGCTCAGGGCAGACTCCTACGAGCAGTACTTC. Protein: CASRLRADSYEQYF.

This clone was found once. This chain uses TRBV11-2 with TRBJ2-1; the D gene is possibly TRBD2 (7 bases). From germline, CDR1 is SGHAT and CDR2 FQNNGV. V lost 0 bases, J lost 4 bases, and 16 bases lay in between. This CDR3 is built from 17 residues. The CDR3: CASSLDGGGGLYNEQFF. The DNA of the CDR3 is TGTGCCAGCAGCTTAGATGGTGGGGGGGGCCTTTACAATGAGCAGTTCTTC. The full variable domain, rest sourced from reference TRBV11-2 and TRBJ2-1, is EAGVAQSPRYKIIEKRQSVAFWCNPISGHATLYWYQQILGQGPKLLIQFQNNGVVDDSQLPKDRFSAERLKGVDSTLKIQPAKLEDSAVYLCASSLDGGGGLYNEQFFGPGTRLTVL.

The chain employs TRBV6-6 and TRBJ2-5, with 8 bases aligning to TRBD2. The V gene end was trimmed by 2 bases and the J gene end by 5 bases; junction bases not matched to a gene: 7. CDR1 and CDR2 (germline): MNHNY, SVGAGI (reference sequence). This CDR3 has 15 amino acids. The CDR3 DNA sequence: TGTGCCAGCAGTTACAATCCGGGGGGGCCGGAGACCCAGTACTTC. It translates to CASSYNPGGPETQYF.

The J gene is TRBJ1-1, the V gene TRBV2; tentative D call: TRBD1 (5 bases). Trimming took 10 bases from V and 0 from J, leaving 9 bases between them. CDR1 is SNHLY and CDR2 is FYNNEI in the germline V gene. The CDR3 consists of 12 residues. The CDR3 is CAIGTVNTEAFF. The CDR3 DNA reads as TGTGCCATCGGGACGGTGAACACTGAAGCTTTCTTT.

The chain carries TRBV4-2 and TRBJ1-2; unclear D gene. This CDR3 spans 15 amino acids. Per germline, CDR1 LGHNA and CDR2 YNFKEQ. The V end was cut by 0 bases, the J end by 3 bases, with 11 bases between. The CDR3 is CASSQDPGWDYGYTF. DNA of the CDR3: TGTGCCAGCAGCCAAGACCCCGGGTGGGACTATGGCTACACCTTC.

On this clone itself: Other DNA sequences of this sample code for an identical CDR3. This chain uses TRBV5-1 with TRBJ2-3, with a tentative D call TRBD1 (6 bases). The CDR3 is made up of 14 amino acids. V was trimmed by 2 bases and J by 2 bases, leaving 9 bases between them. From germline, CDR1 is SGHRS and CDR2 YFSETQ. CDR3 region: CASSLGGATDTQYF. The DNA of the CDR3 is TGCGCCAGCAGCTTAGGGGGTGCCACAGATACGCAGTATTTT.

The chain is built from TRBV5-4 and TRBJ1-1; D is perhaps TRBD1 (5 bases). The CDR3 sequence is 13 residues long. In germline, CDR1 is SGHNT, CDR2 YYREEE (reference sequence). With 4 bases removed from V and 1 base from J, the gap between germline ends came to 8 bases. The CDR3 sequence is CASSRGQNTEAFF. As DNA, the CDR3 is TGTGCCAGCAGCCGTGGACAGAACACTGAAGCTTTCTTT. Looking up the rest from reference TRBV5-4 and TRBJ1-1 gives the full variable domain: ETGVTQSPTHLIKTRGQQVTLRCSSQSGHNTVSWYQQALGQGPQFIFQYYREEENGRGNFPPRFSGLQFPNYSSELNVNALELDDSALYLCASSRGQNTEAFFGQGTRLTVV.

This chain links TRBV9 with TRBJ2-1; 8 bases are a match to TRBD1. The CDR3 is 15 amino acids. CDR1 is SGDLS and CDR2 is YYNGEE in the germline V gene. J was trimmed by 8 bases and V by 4 bases; bases with no gene match: 11. This CDR3 is CASSNRRTGLHEQFF. In DNA form, the CDR3 reads TGTGCCAGCAGCAATAGGCGGACAGGGCTCCATGAGCAGTTCTTC. Based on the CDR3 plus reference TRBV9 and TRBJ2-1, the full variable domain is DSGVTQTPKHLITATGQRVTLRCSPRSGDLSVYWYQQSLDQGLQFLIQYYNGEERAKGNILERFSAQQFPDLHSELNLSSLELGDSALYFCASSNRRTGLHEQFFGPGTRLTVL.

The V call is TRBV6-4, the J call TRBJ2-7; D possibly corresponds to TRBD2 (5 bases). With 4 bases removed from V and 0 bases from J, the gap between germline ends came to 10 bases. This CDR3 region has 14 residues. Per the germline V gene, CDR1 is MRHNA and CDR2 is SNTAGT. CDR3 DNA sequence: TGTGCCAGCAGTGCGGCGGGCAGCTCCTACGAGCAGTACTTC. Its translation: CASSAAGSSYEQYF.

This clone was detected once. At the DNA level, this CDR3 is encoded by other sequences in the same sample as well. The genes are TRBV18 and TRBJ1-5; no firm D call. Per the germline V gene, CDR1 is KGHSH and CDR2 is LQKENI. V was shortened by 3 bases and J by 5 bases, with 8 bases between the two germline ends. The CDR3 has 13 residues. This CDR3 reads CASSPRRDQPQHF. The CDR3 DNA reads as TGTGCCAGCTCACCTAGGAGAGATCAGCCCCAGCATTTT.

The chain uses TRBV6-1 and TRBJ2-3, with 8 positions matching TRBD1. The germline CDR1 and CDR2 sequences are MNHNS and SASEGT. V was pared by 5 bases and J by 4 bases, with 5 bases of the junction left unmatched. The CDR3 contains 14 residues. The CDR3 sequence: CASSRAQGADTQYF. CDR3 nucleotides: TGTGCCAGCAGTCGGGCACAGGGGGCAGATACGCAGTATTTT.

The CDR3 DNA reads as TGCGCCAGCAGCCAAGACAGGGACCCCAATGAAAAACTGTTTTTT. Amino acid sequence: CASSQDRDPNEKLFF. V is TRBV4-1 and J is TRBJ1-4; a weak D match, TRBD1 (5 bases). This CDR3 is built from 15 residues. Germline V CDR1 and CDR2: MGHRA, YSYEKL. With 0 bases removed from V and 5 bases from J, the gap between germline ends came to 10 bases.

The chain couples TRBV4-1 to TRBJ1-6, with D unclear. In germline, CDR1 is MGHRA, CDR2 YSYEKL. The CDR3 runs to 15 residues. Trimming removed 2 bases from V and 7 bases from J, with 12 bases in between. The DNA of the CDR3 is TGCGCCAGCAGCCAATCGGCCCTAGAGAATTCACCCCTCCACTTT. Translation: CASSQSALENSPLHF.

CDR3 in amino acids: CASSRQGAHEQYF. The DNA of the CDR3 is TGTGCCAGCAGCCGACAGGGGGCCCACGAGCAGTACTTC. This chain links TRBV7-9 with TRBJ2-7; 10 bases map to TRBD1. The J segment lost 5 bases and the V segment lost 5 bases, leaving 3 bases of the junction unmatched. This CDR3 spans 13 amino acids. The germline V gene encodes CDR1 SEHNR and CDR2 FQNEAQ (reference sequence).

The chain has TRBV6-1 and TRBJ2-5, with 7 bases aligning to TRBD1. The DNA end lines up better with TRBJ2-7; the J call may be wrong. The CDR3 is 13 residues long. CDR1 is MNHNS, CDR2 SASEGT, per germline. CDR3 DNA sequence: TGTGCCAGCCACCTGGACAGGCCCTACGAGCAGTACTTC. Its protein product is CASHLDRPYEQYF.

The CDR3: CASSQDRGRSPLHF. In DNA, the CDR3 is TGTGCCAGCAGCCAGGACAGGGGCCGTTCACCCCTCCACTTT. This chain joins TRBV5-4 and TRBJ1-6; TRBD1 matches at 9 bases. CDR3 length: 14 residues. The V gene end was trimmed by 4 bases and the J gene end by 9 bases; junction bases not matched to a gene: 5. Germline V CDR1 and CDR2: SGHNT, YYREEE (reference sequence).

CDR3 DNA: TGCAGTGCTGGAGGGGACACTGAAGCTTTCTTT. It specifies CSAGGDTEAFF. The J gene is TRBJ1-1, the V gene TRBV20-1; a weak D match, TRBD1 (5 bases). This CDR3 is 11 amino acids long. Trimming removed 5 bases at V and 3 bases at J, with 7 bases between. CDR1 and CDR2 (germline): DFQATT, SNEGSKA (reference sequence).

This clone was observed a single time. The chain links TRBV18 to TRBJ2-3, with TRBD1 matching over 9 bases. CDR1 and CDR2 from the germline V gene are KGHSH and LQKENI. Germline trimming cut 6 bases from V and 5 bases from J; bases unmatched to any gene: 9. This CDR3 has 15 amino acids. CDR3 in amino acids: CASSSFTGGRDTQYF. CDR3 coding DNA: TGTGCCAGCTCCTCTTTTACAGGGGGCAGAGATACGCAGTATTTT.

The rearrangement uses TRBV11-3 and TRBJ1-1; 9 bases match TRBD1. The CDR3 is 12 residues long. The germline CDR1 and CDR2 sequences are SGHNT and YENEEA. Trimming took 7 bases from V and 10 from J; bases not matched to a gene: 7. The CDR3 DNA follows: TGTGCCAGCACGGACAGGGGCAAGTCAGCTTTCTTT. This encodes CASTDRGKSAFF.